The sequence of this T cell receptor (beta chain) was determined in a study of cytomegalovirus exposure and HLA in healthy donors. Germline CDR1 SGDLS, CDR2 YYNGEE. Trimming at V came to 4 bases and at J to 0 bases, leaving 10 bases not matched to a gene. The CDR3 totals 18 residues. Of note for this clone: Antigen unknown.

In nominal health when sampled, donors likely had unrecorded immune exposures nonetheless. PCR employed 60 Vbeta and 13 Jbeta primers. Sequenced by immunoSEQ multiplex PCR; TCRdb stores in-frame clones only, minus some. The sample lists approximately 100,000 clones, around 85% occurring once. Study-wide results and limits: When the data were analyzed later, several of the most significant clusters appeared to be linked to common viral pathogens. Investigators reported over 150 TCR beta chains as tied to cytomegalovirus. For most subjects, TCR beta sequences were reported to predict HLA-A and HLA-B alleles with accuracy.

The rearrangement uses TRBV9 and TRBJ2-6; 7 bases are shared with TRBD1. Sequenced: PBMCs. This TCR came from a man under 40 in good health and CMV-seronegative. The CDR3 protein is CASSHSRQGDSGANVLTF. DNA for the CDR3: TGTGCCAGCAGCCACTCCCGGCAGGGGGACTCTGGGGCCAACGTCCTGACTTTC. Combining the CDR3 with reference TRBV9 and TRBJ2-6 gives the whole variable domain DSGVTQTPKHLITATGQRVTLRCSPRSGDLSVYWYQQSLDQGLQFLIQYYNGEERAKGNILERFSAQQFPDLHSELNLSSLELGDSALYFCASSHSRQGDSGANVLTFGAGSRLTVL.